The 2 T cell receptor beta chains presented below share a single source sample, sequenced in a study of CD8+ T cells in alopecia areata (dated by TCRdb to the late 2010s). Library creation used the immunoSEQ multiplex PCR assay. For TCR sequencing, RNA was extracted from every sample and reverse transcribed into cDNA to serve as template. This immuneACCESS table, as held by TCRdb, lists in-frame sequences with V and J called but not all clones. Of the missing ones, under half trace to an unresolved V gene in checked studies; the others have no known cause. The sample records 80,000 to 95,000 clones, about 40% of which are singletons. Roughly 18% of the sample lies in the top ten. In light of the paper, this sample's time point label describes: around 24 weeks on oral tofacitinib. The treatment or condition label here, explained by the study, means: oral pan-JAK inhibitor, 5-10 mg twice daily. The sample was CD8+ T cells sorted from blood, taken at week 24, from a patient treated with tofacitinib. The receptors originated from a human donor with alopecia areata.

The chain employs TRBV2 and TRBJ2-7; a weak D match, TRBD1 (5 bases). The CDR3 consists of 12 residues. CDR1 is SNHLY and CDR2 is FYNNEI in the germline V gene. Trimming removed 3 bases from V and 4 bases from J, with 7 bases in between. The CDR3 sequence is CASSEDNYEQYF. In nucleotides, the CDR3 is TGTGCCAGCAGTGAGGACAATTACGAGCAGTACTTC.

The chain uses TRBV6-5 and TRBJ2-7, with 7 bases fitting TRBD1. CDR1 is MNHEY and CDR2 is SVGAGI in the germline V gene. The CDR3 covers 16 residues. V lost 0 bases, J lost 1 base, and 6 bases stayed unmatched. CDR3 protein: CASSYSYDRVSYEQYF. DNA for the CDR3: TGTGCCAGCAGTTACTCTTATGACAGGGTGTCCTACGAGCAGTACTTC.